This record looks at one TCR beta chain sequence and its context. These data are taken from a study of tumor-infiltrating lymphocytes in oesophageal squamous cell carcinoma. The CDR3 runs 14 residues. Germline values: CDR1 SGHTA, CDR2 FQGNSA. TCRdb re-called the PCR reads with MiXCR, one entry per CDR3 protein. This sample has more than 15,000 distinct CDR3 sequences, with over 40% found just once. The TCR originated in a female donor with esophageal squamous cell carcinoma. This chain joins TRBV7-2 and TRBJ2-1; D not certain. The J call may be in error: the DNA end matches TRBJ2-7 better. Sequenced material: normal esophageal tissue next to the tumor. The DNA of the CDR3 is TGTGCCAGCAGCTCACAGACCCTCTCCTACGAGCAGTACTTC. Protein: CASSSQTLSYEQYF.